This T cell receptor beta chain came from a study of blood T cell repertoires in COVID-19. About the research overall: T cells, B-cell-depleted T cells, or PBMCs supplied cDNA or gDNA.

This clone was picked up one time. In the study's own analysis: Amplification from reference gene primers served as the basis for estimated nucleated cell counts. Measured with immunoSEQ multiplex PCR; TCRdb has only the in-frame clones, and not every one. V and J calls plus clone size are reproduced from that table; the DNA served to infer D and trimming. The table shows 70,000 or so clones, with 79% occurring only once. The V gene lost 0 bases and the J gene lost 3 bases, with 9 bases spanning the gap. The CDR3 length is 16 residues. CDR1 and CDR2 from the germline V gene are LNHNV and YYDKDF (reference sequence).

Sequencing was performed on peripheral blood. This chain joins TRBV15 and TRBJ1-6; no clear D. This clonotype originated in a human donor in a cohort sampled during active COVID-19. The CDR3 bases are TGTGCCACCAGCAGAGATAGGAGAAACTATAATTCACCCCTCCACTTT. This sequence encodes CATSRDRRNYNSPLHF.